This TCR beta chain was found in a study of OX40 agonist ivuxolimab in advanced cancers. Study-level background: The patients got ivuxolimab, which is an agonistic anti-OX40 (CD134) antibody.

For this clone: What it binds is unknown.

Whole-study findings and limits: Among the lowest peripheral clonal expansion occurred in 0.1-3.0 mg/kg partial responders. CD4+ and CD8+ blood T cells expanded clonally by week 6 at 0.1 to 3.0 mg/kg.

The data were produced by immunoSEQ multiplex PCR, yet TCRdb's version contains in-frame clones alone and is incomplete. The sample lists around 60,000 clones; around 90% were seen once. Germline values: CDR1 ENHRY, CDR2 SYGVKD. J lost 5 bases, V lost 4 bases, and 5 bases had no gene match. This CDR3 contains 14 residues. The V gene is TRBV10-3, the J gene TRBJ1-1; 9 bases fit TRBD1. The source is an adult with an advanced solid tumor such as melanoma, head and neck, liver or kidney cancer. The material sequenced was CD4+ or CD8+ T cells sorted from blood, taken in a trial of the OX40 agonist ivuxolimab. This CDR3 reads CAISGTGVMTEAFF. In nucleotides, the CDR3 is TGTGCCATCAGTGGGACAGGGGTGATGACTGAAGCTTTCTTT.